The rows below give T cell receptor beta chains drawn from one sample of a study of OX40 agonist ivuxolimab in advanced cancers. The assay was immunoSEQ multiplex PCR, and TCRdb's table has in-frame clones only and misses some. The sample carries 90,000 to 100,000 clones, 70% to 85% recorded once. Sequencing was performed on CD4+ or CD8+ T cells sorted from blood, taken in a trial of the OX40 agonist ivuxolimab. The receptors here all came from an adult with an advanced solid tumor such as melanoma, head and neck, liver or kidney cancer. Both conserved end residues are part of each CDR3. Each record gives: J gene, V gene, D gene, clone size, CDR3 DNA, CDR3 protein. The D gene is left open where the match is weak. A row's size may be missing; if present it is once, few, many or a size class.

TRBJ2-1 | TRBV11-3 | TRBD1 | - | TGTGCCAGCAGCTTAGAGGGGACAGGGATGAATGAGCAGTTCTTC | CASSLEGTGMNEQFF
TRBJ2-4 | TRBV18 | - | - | TGTGCCAGCTCACCACAAGAGAGCGCCAAAAACATTCAGTACTTC | CASSPQESAKNIQYF
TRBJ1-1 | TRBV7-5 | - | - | TGTGCCAGAAGCTGGGACACGGACGTGGGTGACACTGAAGCTTTCTTT | CARSWDTDVGDTEAFF
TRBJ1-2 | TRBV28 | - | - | TGTGCCAGCACCTACAGGAGGCTCAATGGCTACACCTTC | CASTYRRLNGYTF
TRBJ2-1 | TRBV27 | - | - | TGTGCCAGCAGTCCAACATTGAGCTCCTACAATGAGCAGTTCTTC | CASSPTLSSYNEQFF
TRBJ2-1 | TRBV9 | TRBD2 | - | TGTGCCAGCAGCGTATTAGCGGGAGGAGATAATGAGCAGTTCTTC | CASSVLAGGDNEQFF
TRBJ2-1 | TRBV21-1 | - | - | TGTGCCAGCTACGGGGGGAGGACAAATTACAATGAGCAGTTCTTC | CASYGGRTNYNEQFF
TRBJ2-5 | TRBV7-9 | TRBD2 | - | TGTGCCAGCAGCCGCACTAGCGGGGGGGAGACCCAGTACTTC | CASSRTSGGETQYF
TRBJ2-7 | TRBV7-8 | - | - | TGTGCCAGCTCCGGGCGCGGTTACTCCTACGAGCAGTACTTC | CASSGRGYSYEQYF
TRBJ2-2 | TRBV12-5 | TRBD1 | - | TGTGCTAGTGGTTTGACACCGGGACAGGGCGGGACCGGGGAGCTGTTTTTT | CASGLTPGQGGTGELFF
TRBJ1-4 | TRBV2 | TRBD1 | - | TGTGCCAGCAGGGGGGCGGGCGCGAACCGGGACAGGGTAAAAGTTGGTGAAAAACTGTTTTTT | CASRGAGANRDRVKVGEKLFF
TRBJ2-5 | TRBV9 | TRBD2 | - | TGTGCCAGCAGCGTAGGTAGCGGGGGGTCCCAAGAGACCCAGTACTTC | CASSVGSGGSQETQYF
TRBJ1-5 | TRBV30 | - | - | TGTGCCTGTGGGGCAGGGTATGATCAGCCCCAGCATTTT | CACGAGYDQPQHF
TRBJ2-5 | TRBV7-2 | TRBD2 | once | TGTGCCAGCAGCTTATTCGGGGGGGCTCGAGAGACCCAGTACTTC | CASSLFGGARETQYF
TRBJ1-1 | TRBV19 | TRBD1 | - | TGTGCCAGTAGTCCCGGGACAGGGAACACTGAAGCTTTCTTT | CASSPGTGNTEAFF
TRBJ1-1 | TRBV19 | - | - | TGTGCCAGTAGTATCCAGGGAGCCACTGAAGCTTTCTTT | CASSIQGATEAFF
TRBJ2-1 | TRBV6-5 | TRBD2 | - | TGTGCCAGCAGTTACGAACTAGCGGGAGGGCCAAGTGAGCAGTTCTTC | CASSYELAGGPSEQFF
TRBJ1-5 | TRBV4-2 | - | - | TGTGCCAGCAGCCGAACGAAAGGGGGGGACCCCCAGCATTTT | CASSRTKGGDPQHF
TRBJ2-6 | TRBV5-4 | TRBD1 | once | TGTGCCAGCAGCCCCGGTGGCAGGGGGCAATCTGGGGCCAACGTCCTGACTTTC | CASSPGGRGQSGANVLTF
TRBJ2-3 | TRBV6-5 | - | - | TGTGCCAGCAGTTACGGGGGTAGCACAGATACGCAGTATTTT | CASSYGGSTDTQYF
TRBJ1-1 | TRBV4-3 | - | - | TGCGCCAGCAGCCAGACGACAGCGAACACTGAAGCTTTCTTT | CASSQTTANTEAFF
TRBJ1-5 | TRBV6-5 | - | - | TGTGCCAGCAGTTACGATCCAGGAACTCAGCCCCAGCATTTT | CASSYDPGTQPQHF
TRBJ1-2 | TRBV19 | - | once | TGTGCCAGTAGTAACCGACAGGCCCTAACCTATGGCTACACCTTC | CASSNRQALTYGYTF
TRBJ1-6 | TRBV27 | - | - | TGTGCCAGCAGTGGGGTGGGGAATTCACCCCTCCACTTT | CASSGVGNSPLHF
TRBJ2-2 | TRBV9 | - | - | TGTGCCAGCAGCCCCTCGGCAGTAAACACCGGGGAGCTGTTTTTT | CASSPSAVNTGELFF
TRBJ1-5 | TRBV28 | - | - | TGTGCCAGCAGTCCCGGGGACGTCAGCAATCAGCCCCAGCATTTT | CASSPGDVSNQPQHF
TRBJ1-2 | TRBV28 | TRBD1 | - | TGTGCCAGCAGTTTGGGAGGCAGGGGGCAATCTAACTATGGCTACACCTTC | CASSLGGRGQSNYGYTF
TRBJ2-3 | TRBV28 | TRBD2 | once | TGTGCCAGCAGTTTCCGACTAGCAGACACGAGTGTACGCACAGATACGCAGTATTTT | CASSFRLADTSVRTDTQYF
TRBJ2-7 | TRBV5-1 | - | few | TGCGCCAGCAGCGAGCCCCAGGGGACCCACGAGCAGTACTTC | CASSEPQGTHEQYF
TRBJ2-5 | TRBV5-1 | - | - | TGCGCCAGCAGGGCAGGGGATGGCCAGGCGACCCAGTACTTC | CASRAGDGQATQYF
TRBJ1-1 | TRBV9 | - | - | TGTGCCAGCAGCGTAGGGGGAGAGAACACTGAAGCTTTCTTT | CASSVGGENTEAFF
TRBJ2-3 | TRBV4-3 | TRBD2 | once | TGCGCCAGCAGCCAAGCGTCTAGCGGGGGGGCAGATACGCAGTATTTT | CASSQASSGGADTQYF
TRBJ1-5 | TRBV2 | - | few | TGTGCCAGCAGTAGGATAATGACTTCCAATCAGCCCCAGCATTTT | CASSRIMTSNQPQHF
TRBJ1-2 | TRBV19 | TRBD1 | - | TGTGCCAGTAATACCCGCCGGGACAGGGAAAGGGGCTACACCTTC | CASNTRRDRERGYTF
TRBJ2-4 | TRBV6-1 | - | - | TGTGCCAGCAGTGAAGCGCGCTGGGTGCCCAAAAACATTCAGTACTTC | CASSEARWVPKNIQYF
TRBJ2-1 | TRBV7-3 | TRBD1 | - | TGTGCCAGCAGCCGAGGGGGGACAGGGAGGCATGAGCAGTTCTTC | CASSRGGTGRHEQFF
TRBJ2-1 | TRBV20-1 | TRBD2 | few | TGCAGTGCTTCTAGCGGGGTGGAGAGGTTCTTC | CSASSGVERFF
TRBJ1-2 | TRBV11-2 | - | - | TGTGCCAGCAGCCCTTCACAGGGCAGGAGTGGCTACACCTTC | CASSPSQGRSGYTF
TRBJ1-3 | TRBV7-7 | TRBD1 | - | TGTGCCGGGGGGACAGGGGTGCTCACCATATATTTT | CAGGTGVLTIYF
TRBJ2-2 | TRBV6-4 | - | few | TGTGCCAGCAGACTCCGACCCGACACCGGGGAGCTGTTTTTT | CASRLRPDTGELFF
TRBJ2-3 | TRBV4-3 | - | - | TGCGCCAGCAGCCGGGACATAAACGAGAGGACAGATACGCAGTATTTT | CASSRDINERTDTQYF
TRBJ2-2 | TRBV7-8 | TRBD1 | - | TGTGCCAGCAGCTTAAACAGGGGGCTTGGAGGGGAGCTGTTTTTT | CASSLNRGLGGELFF